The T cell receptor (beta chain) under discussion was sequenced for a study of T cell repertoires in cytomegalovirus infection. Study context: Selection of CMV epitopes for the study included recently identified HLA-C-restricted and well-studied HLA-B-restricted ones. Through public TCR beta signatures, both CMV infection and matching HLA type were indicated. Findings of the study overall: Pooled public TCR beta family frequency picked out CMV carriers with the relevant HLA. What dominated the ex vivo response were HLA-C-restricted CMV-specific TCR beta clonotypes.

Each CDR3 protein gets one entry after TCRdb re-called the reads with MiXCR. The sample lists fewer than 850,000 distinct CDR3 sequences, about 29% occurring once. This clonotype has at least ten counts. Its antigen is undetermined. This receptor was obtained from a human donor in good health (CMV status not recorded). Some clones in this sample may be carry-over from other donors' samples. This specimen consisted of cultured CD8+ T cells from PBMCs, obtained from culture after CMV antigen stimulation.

CDR3 sequence reads: CASSPDTTSYGYTF. CDR3 DNA sequence: TGTGCCAGCAGCCCGGACACCACCAGCTATGGCTACACCTTC. The rearrangement links TRBV7-2 to TRBJ1-2; D is perhaps TRBD1 (5 bases). The CDR3 totals 14 residues. Deletions cut 5 bases from V and 4 bases from J, with 14 bases between. The germline V gene encodes CDR1 SGHTA and CDR2 FQGNSA.